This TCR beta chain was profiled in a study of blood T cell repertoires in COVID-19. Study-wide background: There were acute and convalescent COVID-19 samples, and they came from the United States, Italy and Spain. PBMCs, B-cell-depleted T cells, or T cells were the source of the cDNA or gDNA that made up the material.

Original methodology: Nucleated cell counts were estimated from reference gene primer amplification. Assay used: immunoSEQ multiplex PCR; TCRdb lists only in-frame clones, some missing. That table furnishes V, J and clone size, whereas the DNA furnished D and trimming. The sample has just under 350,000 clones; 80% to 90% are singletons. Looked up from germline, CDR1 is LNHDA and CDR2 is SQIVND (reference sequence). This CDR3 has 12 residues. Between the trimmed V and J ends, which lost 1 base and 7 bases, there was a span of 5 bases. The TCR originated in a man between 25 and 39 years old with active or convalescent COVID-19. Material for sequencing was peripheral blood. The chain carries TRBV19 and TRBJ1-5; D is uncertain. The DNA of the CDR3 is TGTGCCAGTAGTATAGGTATACAGCCCCAGCATTTT. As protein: CASSIGIQPQHF. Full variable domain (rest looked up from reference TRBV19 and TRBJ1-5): DGGITQSPKYLFRKEGQNVTLSCEQNLNHDAMYWYRQDPGQGLRLIYYSQIVNDFQKGDIAEGYSVSREKKESFPLTVTSAQKNPTAFYLCASSIGIQPQHFGDGTRLSIL.